These 25 T cell receptor beta chains share one sample of origin, sequenced in a study of blood T cell repertoires in COVID-19. Using immunoSEQ multiplex PCR, the repertoire was profiled, and TCRdb retains in-frame clones only, with some absent. Here the sample spans 200,000 or so clones, approximately 84% being singletons. The sample comprised peripheral blood. These TCRs come from an older woman with acute or convalescent COVID-19.

CDR3 nucleotides: TGTGCCAGCAGCCAAGATAGGTTCAGGGCGGGCTACACCTTC. Residues: CASSQDRFRAGYTF. The rearrangement joins TRBV14 to TRBJ1-2; a weak D match, TRBD1 (5 bases). Trimming took 0 bases from V and 8 from J, leaving 13 bases between them. Per the germline V gene, CDR1 is SGHDN and CDR2 is FVKESK. The CDR3 covers 14 residues. Supplemented by reference TRBV14 and TRBJ1-2, the full variable domain reads EAGVTQFPSHSVIEKGQTVTLRCDPISGHDNLYWYRRVMGKEIKFLLHFVKESKQDESGMPNNRFLAERTGGTYSTLKVQPAELEDSGVYFCASSQDRFRAGYTFGSGTRLTVV.

This clone has a handful of counts. V is TRBV5-4 and J is TRBJ1-2; 7 nucleotides line up with TRBD1. The CDR3 contains 15 residues. The junction had 8 bases not matched to a gene; V was cut back by 6 bases and J by 0 bases. Germline-derived CDR1 and CDR2 are SGHNT and YYREEE (reference sequence). The CDR3 loop reads CASTPGGQSNYGYTF. DNA for the CDR3: TGTGCCAGCACCCCAGGGGGACAATCTAACTATGGCTACACCTTC.

Only one count was recorded for this clone. This rearrangement joins TRBV21-1 to TRBJ1-2. TRBV21-1 counts as a pseudogene. This CDR3 spans 13 amino acids. The CDR3, as DNA: TGTGCCAGCAGGGAGGGTCCTAACTATGGCTACACCTTC. This translates into CASREGPNYGYTF.

J is TRBJ1-6 and V is TRBV6-5; D gene uncertain. Looked up from germline, CDR1 is MNHEY and CDR2 is SVGAGI. The CDR3 totals 14 residues. V lost 2 bases, J lost 5 bases, and 7 bases lay in between. Written as DNA, the CDR3 is TGTGCCAGCAGTTACGTGGCAGATAATTCACCCCTCCACTTT. It codes for CASSYVADNSPLHF.

The J gene is TRBJ2-7, the V gene TRBV2; 8 bases map to TRBD2. Germline V gene sequence: CDR1 SNHLY, CDR2 FYNNEI. The trim removed 3 bases at V and 3 bases at J, leaving 7 bases unmatched. There are 15 residues in the CDR3. The CDR3 protein is CASSEERGGYYEQYF. The CDR3 DNA sequence: TGTGCCAGCAGTGAGGAACGGGGGGGGTACTACGAGCAGTACTTC.

The chain employs TRBV6-1 and TRBJ2-1; the D gene is possibly TRBD1 (6 bases). V was pared by 0 bases and J by 15 bases, with 15 bases between. The CDR3 sequence is 13 residues long. Germline V gives CDR1 MNHNS, CDR2 SASEGT. The CDR3 is CASSEAGAPRPFF. The CDR3 bases are TGTGCCAGCAGTGAAGCGGGGGCTCCCCGTCCGTTCTTC.

This chain joins TRBV9 and TRBJ2-7; 8 bases align to TRBD2. This CDR3 region has 14 residues. Germline CDR1 is SGDLS and CDR2 is YYNGEE. The J segment lost 2 bases and the V segment lost 2 bases, leaving 3 bases of the junction unmatched. In DNA, the CDR3 is TGTGCCAGCAGCGTGTCGGGGGGGCCCTACGAGCAGTACTTC. It is translated as CASSVSGGPYEQYF.

This clone was seen a handful of times. The gene calls are TRBV7-3 and TRBJ1-1, with 8 positions matching TRBD1. CDR3 length: 15 amino acids. V was pared by 5 bases and J by 1 base, with 6 bases of the junction left unmatched. Germline assignment: CDR1 SGHTA and CDR2 FQGTGA. The CDR3 protein is CASSGQGPPNTEAFF. CDR3 in DNA: TGTGCCAGCAGCGGACAGGGTCCTCCGAACACTGAAGCTTTCTTT.

The V gene is TRBV20-1, the J gene TRBJ1-4, with 9 positions matching TRBD1. The CDR3 covers 11 residues. Trimming cost V 3 bases and J 11 bases; bases outside gene matches: 1. Germline assignment: CDR1 DFQATT and CDR2 SNEGSKA (reference sequence). The CDR3 here is CSARGQGKLFF. In DNA, the CDR3 is TGCAGTGCTAGGGGACAGGGTAAACTGTTTTTT.

The V call is TRBV5-4, the J call TRBJ2-3; possibly TRBD1 for D (6 bases). Germline V gives CDR1 SGHNT, CDR2 YYREEE (reference sequence). Trimming took 4 bases from V and 5 from J, leaving 20 bases between them. This CDR3 contains 16 residues. The DNA for the CDR3 is TGTGCCAGCAGCCAGCTGAACACAGGGTTTGGAGATACGCAGTATTTT. Protein product: CASSQLNTGFGDTQYF.

The chain links TRBV5-1 to TRBJ1-1, with 8 bases aligning to TRBD1. V gave up 4 bases and J gave up 11 bases; unmatched junction bases: 16. The CDR3 extends over 15 amino acids. Per germline, CDR1 SGHRS and CDR2 YFSETQ. CDR3 loop: CASSPGTQGALGAFF. In nucleotides, the CDR3 is TGCGCCAGCAGCCCCGGAACTCAGGGGGCTCTGGGGGCTTTCTTT.

V usage is TRBV3-1 (or the pseudogene TRBV3-2) and J usage is TRBJ2-5; 10 nucleotides line up with TRBD2. V lost 5 bases to trimming and J lost 2 bases; unmatched junction nucleotides: 2. The CDR3 has 14 amino acids. The germline V gene has CDR1 LGHDT and CDR2 YNNKEL (reference sequence). This chain's CDR3 is CASSGSGGQETQYF. In nucleotides, the CDR3 is TGTGCCAGCAGCGGTAGCGGGGGGCAAGAGACCCAGTACTTC.

The table lists this clone with a few counts. The chain employs TRBV11-2 and TRBJ1-2; D not certain. The CDR3 runs to 12 residues. Trimming pared 4 bases from V and 4 bases from J, leaving 7 bases between. Germline CDR1 is SGHAT and CDR2 is FQNNGV. DNA for the CDR3: TGTGCCAGCAGCTCAGCGGGCTATGGCTACACCTTC. Its translation is CASSSAGYGYTF.

V and J are TRBV12-3 or TRBV12-4 and TRBJ2-1; possible D gene TRBD2, 5 bases. Trimming left V 8 bases short and J 6 bases short, with 11 bases between. This CDR3 region has 12 residues. CDR3 bases: TGTGCCAGCGGGCTTGCGGGCAATGAGCAGTTCTTC. Its translation is CASGLAGNEQFF.

The rearrangement links TRBV30 to TRBJ1-1, with no clear D. The CDR3 is 12 amino acids. Germline assignment: CDR1 GTSNPN and CDR2 SVGIG (reference sequence). V gave up 0 bases and J gave up 0 bases, with 2 bases separating them. The CDR3 region has the DNA TGTGCCTGGAGTGTCATGAACACTGAAGCTTTCTTT. Translated, it gives CAWSVMNTEAFF. Full variable domain (rest looked up from reference TRBV30 and TRBJ1-1): SQTIHQWPATLVQPVGSPLSLECTVEGTSNPNLYWYRQAAGRGLQLLFYSVGIGQISSEVPQNLSASRPQDRQFILSSKKLLLSDSGFYLCAWSVMNTEAFFGQGTRLTVV.

The V gene is TRBV4-3, the J gene TRBJ1-2; tentative D call: TRBD1 (5 bases). There are 14 residues in the CDR3. Germline V lookup: CDR1 LGHNA, CDR2 YSLEER. V was pared by 0 bases and J by 13 bases, with 18 bases between. CDR3 DNA sequence: TGCGCCAGCAGCCAAGATTGGCCCGGGCAGGGTGGCACCTTC. Translating it yields CASSQDWPGQGGTF.

V gene TRBV9 combines with J gene TRBJ2-6, with TRBD1 identical over 9 bases. The V gene end was trimmed by 3 bases and the J gene end by 0 bases; junction bases not matched to a gene: 4. This CDR3 region has 17 residues. Germline CDR1 is SGDLS and CDR2 is YYNGEE. The CDR3 DNA sequence: TGTGCCAGCAGCGGGGGGACAGGGATCTCTGGGGCCAACGTCCTGACTTTC. Residues: CASSGGTGISGANVLTF.

The chain carries TRBV6-5 and TRBJ1-1; the D is unclear. This CDR3 region has 14 residues. The V end was cut by 8 bases, the J end by 4 bases, with 17 bases between. Germline-derived CDR1 and CDR2 are MNHEY and SVGAGI. The CDR3 is CASARLNFGTEAFF. CDR3 DNA: TGTGCCAGCGCCCGACTGAACTTCGGCACTGAAGCTTTCTTT.

The V gene is TRBV6-5, the J gene TRBJ2-7, with 8 bases that match TRBD2. Germline values: CDR1 MNHEY, CDR2 SVGAGI. The trim removed 8 bases at V and 1 base at J, leaving 7 bases unmatched. The CDR3 loop spans 14 amino acids. The CDR3 protein is CASRRRGGSYEQYF. CDR3 nucleotides: TGTGCCAGCCGCCGCCGGGGGGGATCCTACGAGCAGTACTTC.

CDR3 protein: CASSVLLATGSGKLFF. The CDR3 coding sequence is TGTGCCAGCAGTGTTCTTTTAGCGACAGGGTCGGGAAAACTGTTTTTT. V usage is TRBV2 and J usage is TRBJ1-4, with 7 bases that match TRBD1. After removal of 4 bases from V and 10 bases from J, the junction contained 15 bases not matched to a gene. The CDR3 is 16 amino acids. Germline CDR1 reads SNHLY; CDR2 reads FYNNEI.

This chain connects TRBV29-1 to TRBJ1-1; unclear D gene. V was cut by 7 bases and J by 0 bases, with 18 bases left in between. The CDR3 length is 15 residues. CDR1 is SQVTM and CDR2 is ANQGSEA in the germline V gene. The CDR3 bases are TGCAGCGGTCGTCGAGCAGCGGATTTGAACACTGAAGCTTTCTTT. This translates into CSGRRAADLNTEAFF.

Here the CDR3 DNA reads TGTGCCAGCGCGGGACTAGCGGGGGGGCCATGGACCGGGGAGCTGTTTTTT. This codes for CASAGLAGGPWTGELFF. This chain uses TRBV19 with TRBJ2-2, with 16 bases that match TRBD2. There are 17 residues in the CDR3. The germline V gene encodes CDR1 LNHDA and CDR2 SQIVND (reference sequence). With 9 bases clipped from V and 5 bases from J, the junction kept 9 bases outside the gene matches.

This clone has a handful of counts. V is TRBV5-6 and J is TRBJ2-5; D uncertain. The CDR3 is 14 amino acids. V was cut by 0 bases and J by 0 bases, with 6 bases left in between. Germline V gene sequence: CDR1 SGHDT, CDR2 YYEEEE. The CDR3 DNA is TGTGCCAGCAGCTTGGGGAGACACCAAGAGACCCAGTACTTC. The encoded protein is CASSLGRHQETQYF.

CDR3 coding DNA: TGCGCCAGCAGGGCGGGGGAGAACACTGAAGCTTTCTTT. Amino acid sequence: CASRAGENTEAFF. The chain uses TRBV5-1 and TRBJ1-1; weak D call: TRBD1 (5 bases). Trimming removed 5 bases from V and 1 base from J, with 9 bases in between. CDR3 length: 13 residues. The germline V gene has CDR1 SGHRS and CDR2 YFSETQ.

This clone has just one count. The chain couples TRBV19 to TRBJ2-1, with 12 bases identical to TRBD2. V lost 4 bases, J lost 0 bases, and 13 bases stayed unmatched. Germline CDR1 LNHDA, CDR2 SQIVND (reference sequence). The CDR3 runs 20 residues. CDR3 sequence (DNA): TGTGCCAGTAGTAGGGGTCTTACTAGCGGGGGGACCAGCTCCTACAATGAGCAGTTCTTC. Translated: CASSRGLTSGGTSSYNEQFF.